The next 3 T cell receptor beta chains were all read from a single sample in a study of tumor-infiltrating lymphocytes in primary liver carcinoma listed by TCRdb under 2017. Sequencing was carried out with an Illumina HiSeq 2500. TCRbeta-specific cDNA was reverse-transcribed from roughly 500 ng total RNA using a constant-region primer and ProtoScript II reverse transcriptase. TCRbeta libraries were built with three nested multiplex PCR rounds, a slightly modified ARM-PCR procedure. Multiplex TRBV1-TRBV30 forward primers and a Cbeta reverse primer were used in the first two PCR rounds, each of which was run for around 10 cycles. Using fastp trimming at Q25 and MiXCR clonotype assembly, TCRdb reanalyzed the public sequencing data and kept in-frame beta chains. Each CDR3 protein appears once, grouped with its most common genes and DNA. This sample lists approximately 120,000 distinct CDR3 sequences; 64% were detected once. More than 7% of the sample is taken by the ten largest.

Total RNA and DNA were co-extracted without cell sorting from approximately 22-30 mg of bulk tissue using the AllPrep DNA/RNA mini kit. Sequencing was done on a sample of liver tumor tissue from sampling region 3. The sample's cell subset or site label is to be understood as: tumor region T3, left-lateral pole. These receptors were obtained from a woman aged 55 to 70 with primary liver carcinoma and hepatitis B virus infection.

Points on this clonotype: The junction and the germline gene differ at one end; a read error may be behind it. The genes are TRBV28 and TRBJ2-7; D gene ambiguous. The CDR3 has 12 residues. Looked up from germline, CDR1 is MDHEN and CDR2 is SYDVKM. The CDR3 DNA is TGCGCCACCAGTCCCAACCTCTACGAGCAGTACTTC. It codes for CATSPNLYEQYF.

This clonotype was observed at least ten times. The DNA is omitted, as the CDR3 cannot be located on it reliably, and the CDR3 follows TCRdb's listing. The V and J genes are TRBV7-8 and TRBJ1-4. The CDR3 region is 14 residues in length, termini included. The germline gives CDR1 SGHVS, CDR2 FQNEAQ. CDR3 loop: CASSLGVGTGTPIF.

A note on this clonotype: This CDR3 is missing its conserved last phenylalanine or tryptophan, likely due to a read error. The chain recombines TRBV29-1 with TRBJ2-5; weak D call: TRBD2 (6 bases). This CDR3 spans 14 amino acids. Germline CDR1 reads SQVTM; CDR2 reads ANQGSEA. The CDR3 nucleotides read TGCAGCGTTGATTATCCTAGCGAGAGTGAGATCCAGTACCTC. Its protein product is CSVDYPSESEIQYL.